A selection of T cell receptor beta chains follows, all from one sample in a study of T cells after yellow fever vaccination. TCRdb processed the 5' RACE reads anew with MiXCR; each CDR3 protein has one entry. The data contain some 340,000 distinct CDR3 sequences, about 4% of them singletons. The material sequenced was PBMCs, taken 5 days after the yellow fever booster vaccination. These receptors were collected from a man aged 18-30 years who received the YFV17D yellow fever vaccine. Both conserved end residues are part of each CDR3. Each record gives: D gene, clone size, V gene, J gene, CDR3 protein, CDR3 DNA. A D gene is named only where the DNA matches it firmly. Where a row states a size, it is once, few, many or the class of an expanded clone; other rows omit it.

>TRBD1|few|TRBV10-3|TRBJ1-2
CAISAGTGGYGYTF
TGTGCCATCAGTGCTGGGACAGGCGGATATGGCTACACCTTC
>TRBD1|.|TRBV12-3/TRBV12-4|TRBJ1-5
CASSFAQGAGNQPQHF
TGTGCCAGCAGTTTCGCCCAGGGGGCCGGCAATCAGCCCCAGCATTTT
>.|large|TRBV7-6|TRBJ2-1
CASSPGYEQFF
TGTGCCAGCAGCCCTGGGTATGAGCAGTTCTTC
>.|few|TRBV6-1|TRBJ2-7
CASSVLSGTYEQYF
TGTGCCAGCAGTGTCTTGTCAGGGACCTACGAGCAGTACTTC
>TRBD1|.|TRBV10-3|TRBJ1-6
CAISGLTGENSPLHF
TGTGCCATCAGCGGATTAACAGGGGAAAATTCACCCCTCCACTTT
>.|.|TRBV21-1|TRBJ1-2
CASSNRGGLGYGYTF
TGTGCCAGCAGCAATCGGGGCGGGTTAGGTTATGGCTACACCTTC
>.|.|TRBV7-3|TRBJ2-5
CASSLYKGSWETQYF
TGTGCCAGCAGCTTATATAAGGGTTCTTGGGAGACCCAGTACTTC
>.|.|TRBV7-9|TRBJ2-1
CASSPRVWGGASYNEQFF
TGTGCCAGCAGCCCCAGAGTTTGGGGGGGGGCTTCCTACAATGAGCAGTTCTTC
>.|many|TRBV24-1|TRBJ2-3
CATRWTDTQYF
TGTGCCACCAGGTGGACAGATACGCAGTATTTT
>.|.|TRBV6-2/TRBV6-3|TRBJ1-5
CASSYSVQPQHF
TGTGCCAGCAGTTACTCGGTTCAGCCCCAGCATTTT